This record looks at one TCR beta chain sequence and its context. Its antigen remains unidentified. This sample is part of a study of cytomegalovirus exposure and HLA in healthy donors. Study overall: Drawn from HLA-typed donors, approximately 86 million unique TCRs were held in an early data release. General observations from the study: With later analysis, a missense DCLRE1C variant became linked to TCR beta V- and J-gene trimming. Most TCR sequences were rare, but some public TCRs occurred in many donors.

Vbeta (60) and Jbeta (13) primers were used in the PCR. Generated by immunoSEQ multiplex PCR, the TCRdb table keeps only in-frame clones and is missing some. The sample consists of 250,000 to 300,000 clones, 92% of them appearing once. V lost 7 bases and J 1 base, leaving 20 bases between the germline ends. CDR3 size: 16 residues. The germline CDR1 and CDR2 sequences are LGHNA and YNFKEQ. The rearrangement links TRBV4-2 to TRBJ2-7; D is ambiguous. Sequencing used PBMCs. The receptor comes from a girl aged 2-10 years in good health and CMV-seronegative. The CDR3 nucleotides read TGTGCCAGCAAGCGTGCGATAGGCGAGGAATCCTACGAGCAGTACTTC. Protein sequence: CASKRAIGEESYEQYF.